This entry is about one TCR beta chain. Antigen unknown. This entry comes from a study of T cell repertoires in cytomegalovirus infection. About the research overall: Recently identified HLA-C-restricted and well-studied HLA-B-restricted CMV epitopes were used. Public TCR beta signatures provided an indication of both CMV infection and a matching HLA type. The study, taken as a whole, reports: CMV-specific TCR beta clonotypes restricted by HLA-C were the ones dominating the ex vivo response.

Trimming took 3 bases from V and 1 from J; bases not matched to a gene: 2. The germline V gene encodes CDR1 SNHLY and CDR2 FYNNEI. CDR3 length: 15 residues. From the reads, TCRdb called clonotypes with MiXCR, one entry per CDR3 protein. The sample includes 300,000 to 400,000 distinct CDR3 sequences, 25% to 30% of them seen just once. The source of this sequence is a human donor in good health (CMV status not recorded). Some clones in this sample may be carry-over from other donors' samples. The sample here was cultured PBMCs, taken from culture after CMV antigen stimulation. V gene TRBV2 combines with J gene TRBJ2-2; 7 positions agree with TRBD1. CDR3 coding DNA: TGTGCCAGCAGTGAGGGACAGAAGAACACCGGGGAGCTGTTTTTT. Protein product: CASSEGQKNTGELFF. Drawing the rest from reference TRBV2 and TRBJ2-2, the complete variable domain is EPEVTQTPSHQVTQMGQEVILRCVPISNHLYFYWYRQILGQKVEFLVSFYNNEISEKSEIFDDQFSVERPDGSNFTLKIRSTKLEDSAMYFCASSEGQKNTGELFFGEGSRLTVL.